A single sample is the source of the 24 T cell receptor beta chains below, sequenced in a study of regulatory T cells. Study-level results: In CD3G-deficient patients, conventional CD4+ T cells were enriched for hydrophobic CDR3 residues at positions 6 and 7.

Their recognized antigens are unknown. The PCR used 52 TRBV and 13 TRBJ primers. Clones were sequenced by immunoSEQ multiplex PCR, and TCRdb holds only the in-frame ones, with some missing. Of approximately 40,000 clones in the sample, about nine tenths were seen once. Specimen: conventional CD4+ T cells sorted from blood. Every receptor here comes from a person in their late teens or twenties with CD3G deficiency.

This chain uses TRBV13 with TRBJ2-2; 9 bases map to TRBD1. This CDR3 has 15 residues. V lost 8 bases to trimming and J lost 3 bases; unmatched junction nucleotides: 7. Germline V gene sequence: CDR1 PRHDT, CDR2 FYEKMQ (reference sequence). CDR3 DNA sequence: TGTGCCAGCGGCTCCGGGACAGGGCACACCGGGGAGCTGTTTTTT. It specifies CASGSGTGHTGELFF.

The chain recombines TRBV28 with TRBJ2-1; D is uncertain. Germline lookup yields CDR1 MDHEN and CDR2 SYDVKM. The CDR3 runs to 17 residues. Trimming removed 3 bases from V and 0 bases from J, with 15 bases in between. CDR3 protein: CASSFPPYRRSYNEQFF. As DNA, the CDR3 is TGTGCCAGCAGTTTCCCTCCTTACCGACGCTCCTACAATGAGCAGTTCTTC.

The V call is TRBV7-9, the J call TRBJ2-1; perhaps TRBD2 as D (6 bases). Trimming stripped 1 base from V and 8 bases from J, with 9 bases between. CDR1 and CDR2 from the germline V gene are SEHNR and FQNEAQ (reference sequence). The CDR3 has 13 residues. The CDR3 bases are TGTGCCAGCAGCTTAGGGGAGGAGGATGAGCAGTTCTTC. Its protein product is CASSLGEEDEQFF.

The chain recombines TRBV6-1 with TRBJ2-7; 13 nucleotides align to TRBD2. The V gene's germline CDR1 is MNHNS and CDR2 SASEGT. With V trimmed by 6 bases and J by 5 bases, 7 bases remained unmatched. The CDR3 extends over 15 amino acids. This CDR3 is CASSPGLAGTDEQYF. As DNA, the CDR3 is TGTGCCAGCAGCCCGGGACTAGCGGGAACCGACGAGCAGTACTTC.

The V gene is TRBV6-1, the J gene TRBJ2-7; D is undetermined. The V and J ends lost 7 bases and 0 bases respectively, with 7 bases between them. This CDR3 spans 12 amino acids. Looked up from germline, CDR1 is MNHNS and CDR2 is SASEGT. CDR3 residues: CASNQVSYEQYF. The DNA of the CDR3 is TGTGCCAGCAATCAAGTCTCCTACGAGCAGTACTTC.

J is TRBJ1-1 and V is TRBV5-1; D gene uncertain. The CDR3 is 13 residues long. Germline assignment: CDR1 SGHRS and CDR2 YFSETQ. V was trimmed by 4 bases and J by 3 bases, leaving 10 bases between them. The CDR3 loop is CASSMGFDTEAFF. DNA of the CDR3: TGCGCCAGCAGCATGGGATTTGACACTGAAGCTTTCTTT.

The CDR3 DNA follows: TGTGCCTGGAGTGTAGAGGGAACCGGGGAGCTGTTTTTT. It encodes CAWSVEGTGELFF. The V gene is TRBV30, the J gene TRBJ2-2; tentative D call: TRBD2 (5 bases). Germline CDR1 GTSNPN, CDR2 SVGIG (reference sequence). Trimming left V 0 bases short and J 5 bases short, with 7 bases between. CDR3 length: 13 amino acids.

The chain's CDR3 is CASRGDLSYGYTF. For the CDR3, the DNA is TGTGCCAGCAGGGGCGACCTTTCTTATGGCTACACCTTC. This chain joins TRBV6-1 and TRBJ1-2; D remains unclear. This CDR3 spans 13 amino acids. The germline V gene has CDR1 MNHNS and CDR2 SASEGT. V lost 6 bases and J lost 5, with 13 bases in between.

The chain is built from TRBV5-1 and TRBJ2-2; D remains unclear. In germline, CDR1 is SGHRS, CDR2 YFSETQ. The V gene lost 5 bases and the J gene lost 3 bases, with 11 bases spanning the gap. The CDR3 length is 14 residues. CDR3 in DNA: TGCGCCAGCAGTTTGACCGTTGACACCGGGGAGCTGTTTTTT. Its translation is CASSLTVDTGELFF.

This chain uses TRBV18 with TRBJ2-5; 7 bases map to TRBD2. This CDR3 has 18 amino acids. In germline, CDR1 is KGHSH, CDR2 LQKENI. Trimming at V came to 3 bases and at J to 4 bases, leaving 17 bases not matched to a gene. CDR3 amino acids: CASSPKSLFGRTGETQYF. CDR3 nucleotides: TGTGCCAGCTCACCGAAATCCCTATTCGGGAGGACGGGAGAGACCCAGTACTTC.

The chain is built from TRBV6-1 and TRBJ1-3; a weak D match, TRBD1 (5 bases). Trimming took off 7 bases at V and 8 bases at J, with 15 bases between the two ends. Germline V gene sequence: CDR1 MNHNS, CDR2 SASEGT. The CDR3 has 13 amino acids. The CDR3 here is CASTYRFLDTIYF. The CDR3 region has the DNA TGTGCCAGCACTTACAGGTTCCTGGACACCATATATTTT.

This clone was counted once. This rearrangement joins TRBV11-2 to TRBJ2-7; either TRBD1 or TRBD2 may fit D (6 bases each). Per the germline V gene, CDR1 is SGHAT and CDR2 is FQNNGV. Trimming cost V 0 bases and J 6 bases, with 12 bases left between them. This CDR3 comprises 14 residues. CDR3 DNA sequence: TGTGCCAGCAGCTTAGATCTAGGGGGGTTCGAGCAGTACTTC. Translating gives CASSLDLGGFEQYF.

V is TRBV6-1 and J is TRBJ2-3; perhaps D is TRBD1 or TRBD2 (5 bases each). The CDR3 consists of 19 residues. Trimming left V 3 bases short and J 1 base short, with 23 bases between. Germline V gives CDR1 MNHNS, CDR2 SASEGT. The CDR3 DNA sequence: TGTGCCAGCAGTGAGGGACCCTCGGCTTATGGCCTTCGCACAGATACGCAGTATTTT. Amino acids: CASSEGPSAYGLRTDTQYF.

The genes are TRBV6-1 and TRBJ1-4, with 7 positions matching TRBD1. Germline V gene sequence: CDR1 MNHNS, CDR2 SASEGT. The CDR3 totals 14 residues. Losses at the gene ends were 6 bases for V and 8 bases for J; bases not matched to a gene: 9. CDR3 protein: CASSGTVNPEKLFF. The DNA of the CDR3 is TGTGCCAGCAGCGGGACAGTGAACCCCGAAAAACTGTTTTTT.

The chain joins TRBV7-9 to TRBJ2-7, with a weak D call TRBD2 (6 bases). V was shortened by 3 bases and J by 1 base, with 13 bases between the two germline ends. Germline V gene lookup returns CDR1 SEHNR and CDR2 FQNEAQ (reference sequence). The CDR3 contains 15 residues. For the CDR3, the DNA is TGTGCCAGCAGCTTTGGAGGAGGGAGGTCCTACGAGCAGTACTTC. Protein: CASSFGGGRSYEQYF.

The chain joins TRBV6-6 to TRBJ2-5; a possible D gene is TRBD2 (5 bases). This CDR3 is built from 13 residues. CDR1 and CDR2 from the germline V gene are MNHNY and SVGAGI (reference sequence). Trimming shortened V by 9 bases and J by 5 bases, and 16 bases separated the two germline ends. The CDR3 DNA is TGTGCCAGTGGGGTTTGGGGAGCGGAGACCCAGTACTTC. Its protein is CASGVWGAETQYF.

The rearrangement links TRBV7-8 to TRBJ2-7; TRBD2 matches at 10 bases. V shed 2 bases, J shed 6 bases, and the junction held 4 bases outside the gene matches. This CDR3 spans 14 amino acids. The germline CDR1 and CDR2 sequences are SGHVS and FQNEAQ. The CDR3 loop is CASSLSGGASEQYF. The CDR3 nucleotides are TGTGCCAGCAGCTTAAGCGGGGGGGCCTCCGAGCAGTACTTC.

The V and J genes are TRBV19 and TRBJ2-1; D may be TRBD1 (6 bases). V was clipped by 3 bases and J by 9 bases, with 15 bases between them. Germline-derived CDR1 and CDR2 are LNHDA and SQIVND (reference sequence). CDR3 length: 14 residues. This CDR3 is CASSIPGVASEQFF. The CDR3 nucleotides are TGTGCCAGTAGTATCCCAGGGGTGGCCAGTGAGCAGTTCTTC.

DNA for the CDR3: TGCGCCAGCAGCTCCGGACCAGAGAGGGCAGATACGCAGTATTTT. Protein: CASSSGPERADTQYF. The gene calls are TRBV5-1 and TRBJ2-3; a possible D gene is TRBD2 (5 bases). CDR3 length equals 15 residues. From germline, CDR1 is SGHRS and CDR2 YFSETQ. Trimming removed 3 bases at V and 4 bases at J, with 15 bases between. The full variable domain, with the rest looked up from reference TRBV5-1 and TRBJ2-3, is KAGVTQTPRYLIKTRGQQVTLSCSPISGHRSVSWYQQTPGQGLQFLFEYFSETQRNKGNFPGRFSGRQFSNSRSEMNVSTLELGDSALYLCASSSGPERADTQYFGPGTRLTVL.

The chain couples TRBV28 to TRBJ2-7, with 7 bases identical to TRBD1. The V segment lost 6 bases and the J segment 4 bases; nucleotides outside the gene matches: 12. CDR1 is MDHEN and CDR2 is SYDVKM in the germline V gene. The CDR3 contains 15 residues. In DNA, the CDR3 is TGTGCCAGCAGCCTCCCGGGCAGGGGGAATTACGAGCAGTACTTC. It yields the protein CASSLPGRGNYEQYF.

In this sample, this clone turned up a few times. The rearrangement uses TRBV6-1 and TRBJ1-5; D is unclear. Germline CDR1 reads MNHNS; CDR2 reads SASEGT. The CDR3 runs to 14 residues. V lost 2 bases and J 4 bases, leaving 9 bases between the germline ends. CDR3 amino acids: CASSEYNGNQPQHF. In DNA form, the CDR3 reads TGTGCCAGCAGTGAATATAACGGGAATCAGCCCCAGCATTTT.

The genes are TRBV6-1 and TRBJ1-1; no clear D. There are 15 residues in the CDR3. Germline V gene lookup returns CDR1 MNHNS and CDR2 SASEGT. The V end was cut by 6 bases, the J end by 1 base, with 15 bases between. The CDR3 nucleotides are TGTGCCAGCAGGGTGATAAATTATGCGAACACTGAAGCTTTCTTT. Its translation: CASRVINYANTEAFF.

The rearrangement uses TRBV6-5 and TRBJ2-6; D is possibly TRBD1 (5 bases). V lost 2 bases and J 4 bases, leaving 12 bases between the germline ends. The CDR3 spans 16 residues. Germline-derived CDR1 and CDR2 are MNHEY and SVGAGI. CDR3 sequence: CASSYQGAGGANVLTF. The CDR3 DNA reads as TGTGCCAGCAGTTACCAAGGGGCCGGAGGGGCCAACGTCCTGACTTTC.

This chain links TRBV5-1 with TRBJ2-3; TRBD2 might be the D (6 bases). Looked up from germline, CDR1 is SGHRS and CDR2 is YFSETQ. With 0 bases removed from V and 6 bases from J, the gap between germline ends came to 11 bases. The CDR3 sequence is 14 residues long. The CDR3 loop is CASSLDGRRDTQYF. CDR3 DNA: TGCGCCAGCAGCTTGGACGGGAGAAGGGATACGCAGTATTTT.